This TCR beta chain was recorded in a study of identical twins (dated by TCRdb to between 2015 and 2016). Study-level background: TCR alpha and beta repertoires from monozygotic twins, unrelated adults of various ages and cord blood were deep-sequenced to test whether fetal clonotypes persist. Replicate twin experiments were performed at different times using different library preparation protocols to rule out contamination.

V and J lose 5 bases and 5 bases, and a span of 12 bases separates them. Counted from cysteine to phenylalanine, this CDR3 has 13 amino acids. The kept DNA is CDR3 alone, 39 bases in frame from the first base. Receptor amplification or capture employed 5' RACE. The sample was run on an Illumina HiSeq 2000. Template switching introduced a universal primer binding site; the final cDNA contained a unique molecular identifier, enabling accurate counting of TCR cDNA molecules. Specific primers in the conserved constant-segment region were used to synthesize first-strand cDNA for TCR alpha and beta chains. To control for contamination, every cDNA library carried two barcodes: a SMART-Mk sample barcode plus Illumina barcodes. Two successive PCR steps introduced TruSeq adapter sequences along with Illumina sample barcodes. TCR alpha and beta cDNA libraries were sequenced on the Illumina HiSeq platform with custom primers. As for how the authors treated the data: MiGEC processed the raw reads to extract unique molecular identifiers, while MiXCR was used to determine the CDR3 positions. For each individual, recombination models were inferred using an EM algorithm with the repgenHMM and IGoR tools. The tcR package in R was used for shared clonotype analysis, with sharing normalized by the product of cloneset sizes. To study raw recombination without the effects of thymic and clonal selection, out-of-frame nonproductive sequences were analyzed. TCRdb ran its own pipeline on the public reads, namely fastp trimming at Q25 and MiXCR clone calling, and kept in-frame beta chains. Duplicate CDR3 protein sequences are folded into a single record with the most common DNA and genes. The V and J calls here are based on TCRdb, not the publication. The sample includes about 690,000 distinct CDR3 sequences, with approximately 6% observed a single time. The ten top clones hold around 1.9% of the sample.

All donors were healthy Caucasians. Three unrelated non-twin adults were additionally sequenced: a male aged 18 to 30, a male aged 50 to 60 and a female aged 50 to 60. Using Miltenyi CD45RO+ enrichment and human naive T-cell isolation kits, memory (CD45RO+) and naive T cells were isolated from PBMC. Results the study describes overall, beyond this receptor: Conclusions relied on cross-sectional statistical analysis, since the same donors could not be followed over many years. The excess sharing between twins in beta out-of-frame sequences was weaker because fewer shared sequences reduced the signal-to-noise ratio. Compared with coincidental sharing between unrelated individuals, out-of-frame TCR alpha sequences shared between twins showed an excess of sequences with low generation probability. In monozygotic twins, out-of-frame TCR alpha sharing was systematically underestimated by recombination models, although the models agreed with sharing between unrelated individuals. Zero-insertion analyses could be partly confounded by invariant T cells such as MAIT and iNKT, though diverse VJ usage argued against such confounding for most clonotypes. Abundant cord blood beta clonotypes had fewer insertions, young adult naive repertoires showed a similar but weaker trend, and memory repertoires showed no such trend.

This clonotype was detected only a few times. Its cognate antigen has yet to be identified. Per-nucleotide qualities are absent, and no much larger clonotype sits a single base away. The specimen sequenced was naive T cells sorted from blood. The intended sense of this specimen's cell subset or site label: cells isolated with a human naive T-cell isolation kit. The origin of this receptor is a man between 18 and 29 years old in good health. The rearranged segments are TRBV12-3 or TRBV12-4 and TRBJ1-1; a weak D assignment points to TRBD1 (6 bases agree). The DNA is TGTGCCAGCAGTCACAGGGTATGGACTGAAGCTTTCTTT. Translation gives CASSHRVWTEAFF.